These 7 T cell receptor beta chains were sequenced from one sample in a study of blood T cells in healthy people across ages. Primed by a sample-barcoded 5' primer and a J-beta primer mix, a second PCR proceeded for 7 to 11 cycles. TCRdb processed the 5' RACE reads anew with MiXCR; each CDR3 protein has one entry. The table lists approximately 1.5 million distinct CDR3 sequences, roughly 32% of them singletons. The sample was blood. The source is a woman younger than 45 in good health.

In its sample, this clonotype was seen many times. The chain has TRBV5-1 and TRBJ2-5, with no clear D. V lost 6 bases to trimming and J lost 0 bases, with 3 bases between them. The CDR3 runs 11 residues. Germline V CDR1 and CDR2: SGHRS, YFSETQ. This CDR3 reads CASTDQETQYF. CDR3 in DNA: TGCGCCAGCACCGACCAAGAGACCCAGTACTTC.

The gene calls are TRBV28 and TRBJ2-1; D is possibly TRBD1 (5 bases). Trimming stripped 4 bases from V and 0 bases from J, with 13 bases between. The CDR3 spans 16 residues. Germline-derived CDR1 and CDR2 are MDHEN and SYDVKM. The CDR3 DNA follows: TGTGCCAGCAGTTCGTTAGGGGCGAGCTCCTACAATGAGCAGTTCTTC. This encodes CASSSLGASSYNEQFF.

The gene calls are TRBV4-1 and TRBJ1-4; no clear D. Trimming took 4 bases from V and 4 from J, leaving 16 bases between them. The CDR3 extends over 16 amino acids. CDR1 and CDR2 from the germline V gene are MGHRA and YSYEKL. The CDR3 sequence: CASSPSSAGGNEKLFF. The CDR3, as DNA: TGCGCCAGCAGCCCCTCCTCGGCAGGAGGTAATGAAAAACTGTTTTTT.

This clonotype came up many times. The rearrangement joins TRBV10-3 to TRBJ2-3; D unresolved. Germline values: CDR1 ENHRY, CDR2 SYGVKD. Between the trimmed V and J ends, which lost 6 bases and 1 base, there was a span of 14 bases. This CDR3 contains 15 residues. CDR3 sequence (DNA): TGTGCCATCAGGCCCGGGCCAACTGGCACAGATACGCAGTATTTT. Its translation: CAIRPGPTGTDTQYF.

This chain connects TRBV7-2 to TRBJ1-6; the D is unclear. V was shortened by 0 bases and J by 7 bases, with 10 bases between the two germline ends. Germline V CDR1 and CDR2: SGHTA, FQGNSA. This CDR3 is 15 amino acids long. The CDR3 region has the DNA TGTGCCAGCAGCTTAGCTGGCCCCCCAAATTCACCCCTCCACTTT. Residues: CASSLAGPPNSPLHF.

This clonotype occurred a few times. The rearrangement joins TRBV24-1 to TRBJ2-1, with D possibly being TRBD1 (5 bases). V gave up 3 bases and J gave up 7 bases, with 15 bases separating them. The CDR3 sequence is 15 residues long. Per the germline V gene, CDR1 is KGHDR and CDR2 is SFDVKD. Here the CDR3 reads CATSDRSAKGNEQFF. DNA for the CDR3: TGTGCCACCAGTGATCGGTCCGCGAAGGGGAATGAGCAGTTCTTC.

The CDR3 DNA is TGTGCCAGCAGTCTTACGAAATTGAACACTGAAGCTTTCTTT. Protein sequence: CASSLTKLNTEAFF. The gene calls are TRBV28 and TRBJ1-1; D gene uncertain. Trimming left V 5 bases short and J 0 bases short, with 10 bases between. The CDR3 is 14 amino acids. Germline V lookup: CDR1 MDHEN, CDR2 SYDVKM.